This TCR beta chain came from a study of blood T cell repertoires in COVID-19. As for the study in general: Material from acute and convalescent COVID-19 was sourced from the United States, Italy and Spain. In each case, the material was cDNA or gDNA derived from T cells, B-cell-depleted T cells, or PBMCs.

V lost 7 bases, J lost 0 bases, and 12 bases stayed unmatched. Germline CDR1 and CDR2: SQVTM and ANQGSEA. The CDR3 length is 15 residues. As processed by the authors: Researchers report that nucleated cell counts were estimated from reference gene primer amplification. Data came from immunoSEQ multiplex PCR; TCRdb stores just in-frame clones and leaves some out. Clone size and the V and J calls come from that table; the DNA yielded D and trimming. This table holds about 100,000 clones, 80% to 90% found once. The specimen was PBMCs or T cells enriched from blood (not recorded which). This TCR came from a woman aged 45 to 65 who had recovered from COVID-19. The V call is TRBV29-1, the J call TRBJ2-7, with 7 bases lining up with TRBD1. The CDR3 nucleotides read TGCAGCGGAGGGGACAGTTCCAGGCACTCCTACGAGCAGTACTTC. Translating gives CSGGDSSRHSYEQYF.